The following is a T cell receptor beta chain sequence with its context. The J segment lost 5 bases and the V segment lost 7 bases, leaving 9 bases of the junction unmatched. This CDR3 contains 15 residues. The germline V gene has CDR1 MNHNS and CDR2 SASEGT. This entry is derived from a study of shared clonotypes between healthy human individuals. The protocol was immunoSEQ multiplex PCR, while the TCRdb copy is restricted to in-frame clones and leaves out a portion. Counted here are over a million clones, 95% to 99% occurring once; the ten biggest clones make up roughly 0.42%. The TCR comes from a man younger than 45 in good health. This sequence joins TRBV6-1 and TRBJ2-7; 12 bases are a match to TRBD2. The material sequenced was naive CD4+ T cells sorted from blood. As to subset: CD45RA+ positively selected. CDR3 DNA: TGTGCCAGCAAACTCGCTAGCGGGAGGGCCCACGAGCAGTACTTC. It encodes CASKLASGRAHEQYF.